The 16 T cell receptor beta chains listed next were all sequenced from one sample in a study of CD8 T cells in ankylosing spondylitis. TCRdb used MiXCR to reprocess the 5' RACE reads, holding one entry per CDR3 protein. The sample contains 150,000 or so distinct CDR3 sequences, around 16% of which appear only once. The sequenced material came from blood, either unsorted or a sorted T cell fraction (not recorded which). Source of these receptors: a male donor with ankylosing spondylitis or in good health (not recorded which).

This clonotype was recorded many times. The genes are TRBV24-1 and TRBJ1-4; D is perhaps TRBD1 (5 bases). Trimming stripped 1 base from V and 7 bases from J, with 6 bases between. The CDR3 runs 13 residues. CDR1 is KGHDR, CDR2 SFDVKD, per germline. In DNA, the CDR3 is TGTGCCACCAGTGATTTAACAGGTGAAAAACTGTTTTTT. It codes for CATSDLTGEKLFF.

This clonotype was counted many times. The chain couples TRBV5-1 to TRBJ2-3, with TRBD1 identical over 8 bases. CDR3 length: 16 residues. CDR1 is SGHRS and CDR2 is YFSETQ in the germline V gene. The J segment lost 0 bases and the V segment lost 3 bases, leaving 6 bases of the junction unmatched. The CDR3 coding sequence is TGCGCCAGCAGCTCATACGGACAGGGCAGCACAGATACGCAGTATTTT. Protein: CASSSYGQGSTDTQYF.

This clonotype turned up a few times. J is TRBJ1-1 and V is TRBV12-3 or TRBV12-4, with 11 bases aligning to TRBD1. The CDR3 length is 14 residues. J lost 7 bases, V lost 4 bases, and 5 bases had no gene match. In DNA, the CDR3 is TGTGCCAGCAGTTCCCCGGGACAGGGGGGTGAAGCTTTCTTT. The encoded protein is CASSSPGQGGEAFF.

This clonotype appeared many times. CDR3 residues: CASSPTGGEDTQYF. The CDR3, as DNA: TGCGCCAGCAGCCCAACTGGGGGGGAGGATACGCAGTATTTT. This chain links TRBV5-1 with TRBJ2-3; 7 nucleotides align to TRBD2. The CDR3 is 14 amino acids. Germline lookup yields CDR1 SGHRS and CDR2 YFSETQ. V dropped 4 bases and J dropped 6; count of bases not matched to a gene: 8.

The CDR3 sequence is CASSPLAQVVDTQYF. The CDR3 region has the DNA TGTGCCAGCAGCCCCCTGGCCCAAGTTGTGGATACGCAGTATTTT. This rearrangement joins TRBV7-6 to TRBJ2-3; D gene uncertain. V was clipped by 5 bases and J by 6 bases, with 18 bases between them. CDR3 length equals 15 residues. CDR1 and CDR2 (germline): SGHVS, FNYEAQ.

This chain connects TRBV21-1 to TRBJ2-7; the table's D call of TRBD2 was not tested on the DNA. TRBV21-1 is noted as a pseudogene. The CDR3 is made up of 16 amino acids. CDR3 coding DNA: TGTGCCAGCAGCAAACGTCGGGGGACGGCTTCCTACGAGCAGTACTTC. Translated, it gives CASSKRRGTASYEQYF.

The J gene is TRBJ1-1, the V gene TRBV5-1; D is unresolved. Germline CDR1 is SGHRS and CDR2 is YFSETQ. V was trimmed by 3 bases and J by 5 bases, leaving 14 bases between them. This CDR3 comprises 14 residues. The CDR3 coding sequence is TGCGCCAGCAGCTCCGTCGGGCAAACTACTGAAGCTTTCTTT. Translating it yields CASSSVGQTTEAFF.

This clonotype was detected ten times or more. Written as DNA, the CDR3 is TGCAGTGCTAGCGCTAGCTATGAGCAGTTCTTC. Residues: CSASASYEQFF. The rearrangement joins TRBV20-1 to TRBJ2-1; D possibly corresponds to TRBD2 (5 bases). V dropped 3 bases and J dropped 8 bases, with 8 bases sitting between them. The length of the CDR3 is 11 residues. Per germline, CDR1 DFQATT and CDR2 SNEGSKA (reference sequence).

Ten or more counts support this clonotype. The chain combines TRBV29-1 with TRBJ1-5; 7 bases are a match to TRBD1. The CDR3 is made up of 13 amino acids. With V trimmed by 5 bases and J by 9 bases, 10 bases remained unmatched. Looked up from germline, CDR1 is SQVTM and CDR2 is ANQGSEA. The DNA for the CDR3 is TGCAGCGTTAGGCAGGGGGTTGTTGGGCCCCAGCATTTT. Protein product: CSVRQGVVGPQHF.

This clonotype was picked up a small number of times. The V gene is TRBV5-1, the J gene TRBJ1-5, with 8 bases matching TRBD1. With 4 bases clipped from V and 4 bases from J, the junction kept 4 bases outside the gene matches. The CDR3 has 14 amino acids. The germline V gene has CDR1 SGHRS and CDR2 YFSETQ. DNA of the CDR3: TGCGCCAGCAGCCCGACAGGGGTGAATCAGCCCCAGCATTTT. Amino acid sequence: CASSPTGVNQPQHF.

This chain uses TRBV5-1 with TRBJ2-7; possible D gene TRBD1, 7 bases. The CDR3 covers 15 residues. The germline V and J ends were trimmed by 5 bases and 3 bases, with 18 bases remaining between them. From germline, CDR1 is SGHRS and CDR2 YFSETQ. CDR3 in amino acids: CASSPGAGGNYEQYF. DNA for the CDR3: TGCGCCAGCAGTCCTGGGGCAGGGGGGAACTACGAGCAGTACTTC.

The V call is TRBV28, the J call TRBJ2-1; D is perhaps TRBD1 (5 bases). Germline assignment: CDR1 MDHEN and CDR2 SYDVKM. This CDR3 is built from 12 residues. V shed 2 bases and J shed 6 bases, with 5 bases lying between them. The CDR3 loop is CASSLRGNEQFF. The DNA for the CDR3 is TGTGCCAGCAGTTTAAGGGGCAATGAGCAGTTCTTC.

The rearrangement uses TRBV6-6 and TRBJ2-7, with a tentative D call TRBD2 (6 bases). Per the germline V gene, CDR1 is MNHNY and CDR2 is SVGAGI (reference sequence). Between the trimmed V and J ends, which lost 6 bases and 6 bases, there was a span of 12 bases. CDR3 length: 12 residues. The CDR3: CASRFPEGEQYF. The CDR3 DNA reads as TGTGCCAGCAGATTCCCGGAGGGCGAGCAGTACTTC.

This clonotype came up many times. The gene calls are TRBV15 and TRBJ1-5; D is undetermined. The germline gives CDR1 LNHNV, CDR2 YYDKDF (reference sequence). The V end was cut by 0 bases, the J end by 0 bases, with 15 bases between. The CDR3 length is 18 residues. Here the CDR3 reads CATSRDTMAYYSNQPQHF. The CDR3 DNA follows: TGTGCCACCAGCAGAGATACAATGGCATATTATAGCAATCAGCCCCAGCATTTT.

This chain uses TRBV29-1 with TRBJ2-1; perhaps TRBD2 as D (6 bases). Germline V CDR1 and CDR2: SQVTM, ANQGSEA. CDR3 size: 13 residues. The CDR3 spells CSIAGRSYNEQFF. The CDR3 DNA is TGCAGTATCGCGGGAAGATCCTACAATGAGCAGTTCTTC.

The J gene is TRBJ1-2, the V gene TRBV5-1, with 7 bases identical to TRBD1. J gave up 5 bases and V 2 bases, and 6 bases lay outside the gene matches. The germline V gene encodes CDR1 SGHRS and CDR2 YFSETQ. The length of the CDR3 is 14 residues. Here the CDR3 DNA reads TGCGCCAGCAGCTTCGACAGGGCAGATTATGGCTACACCTTC. It yields the protein CASSFDRADYGYTF. Full variable domain (remainder filled in from reference TRBV5-1 and TRBJ1-2): KAGVTQTPRYLIKTRGQQVTLSCSPISGHRSVSWYQQTPGQGLQFLFEYFSETQRNKGNFPGRFSGRQFSNSRSEMNVSTLELGDSALYLCASSFDRADYGYTFGSGTRLTVV.